This paragraph covers one T cell receptor (beta chain) sequence. This sample is drawn from a study of T cell responses to AZD1222 COVID-19 vaccine. The V end was cut by 0 bases, the J end by 1 base, with 6 bases between. The length of the CDR3 is 14 residues. Germline V lookup: CDR1 MNHEY, CDR2 SVGAGI. The data were produced by immunoSEQ multiplex PCR, yet TCRdb's version contains in-frame clones alone and is incomplete. The sample has under 200,000 clones; about 89% are singletons. The sequences come from peripheral blood, collected on day 0 of AZD1222 vaccination. This chain links TRBV6-5 with TRBJ1-1; D not certain. The clonotype originates from an adult in good health. CDR3 sequence (DNA): TGTGCCAGCAGTTACTCTGTAACGAACACTGAAGCTTTCTTT. Residues: CASSYSVTNTEAFF.